Listed below are T cell receptor beta chains from one sample, sequenced in a study of T cell changes during pregnancy in multiple sclerosis. TCRdb keeps only in-frame clones here, not all; method: immunoSEQ multiplex PCR. The data contain some 16,000 clones, approximately 84% of them seen just once; the ten biggest clones take up over 8%. The sequences come from CD8+ T cells from peripheral blood mononuclear cells, collected in the second trimester of pregnancy. The receptors here all came from a female donor in good health, enrolled as a control in a pregnancy study. CDR3s include the opening cysteine and the closing phenylalanine or tryptophan. A D gene is named only where the DNA matches it firmly. Expanded clones are given a class, and other clones once, few, many or no size at all.

len | abundance | j_gene | v_gene | d_gene | CDR3nt | CDR3aa
16 | - | TRBJ2-1 | TRBV9 | TRBD2 | TGTGCCAGCAGCGTAGCGTTACTAGCGGACTACAATGAGCAGTTCTTC | CASSVALLADYNEQFF
12 | - | TRBJ1-1 | TRBV6-5 | - | TGTGCCAGCAGCATACAGTGGGGCGAAGCTTTCTTT | CASSIQWGEAFF
16 | - | TRBJ1-4 | TRBV4-2 | TRBD1 | TGTGCCAGCAGCCAAGTTATGGGGACAGGGGATGAAAAACTGTTTTTT | CASSQVMGTGDEKLFF
13 | - | TRBJ1-1 | TRBV27 | - | TGTGCCAGCAGTTCAAACACAGGGCTCCAAGCTTTCTTT | CASSSNTGLQAFF
15 | few | TRBJ1-2 | TRBV7-9 | - | TGTGCCAGCAGCTCGGGGACTACAAGAGGCTATGGCTACACCTTC | CASSSGTTRGYGYTF
13 | - | TRBJ1-2 | TRBV27 | - | TGTGCCAGCAGTTTAGGCCGTTACTATGGCTACACCTTC | CASSLGRYYGYTF
16 | - | TRBJ2-5 | TRBV4-1 | TRBD1 | TGCGCCAGCACCAAAGCCTGGGACAGGACCATTCGTACCCAGTACTTC | CASTKAWDRTIRTQYF
14 | - | TRBJ1-1 | TRBV6-5 | - | TGTGCCAGCAGTTCCGGAGGGGCCCACACTGAAGCTTTCTTT | CASSSGGAHTEAFF
16 | - | TRBJ2-1 | TRBV6-6 | - | TGTGCCAGCACCCAAAAACCCAGACTGCAGGGCGATGAGCAGTTCTTC | CASTQKPRLQGDEQFF
14 | - | TRBJ2-3 | TRBV29-1 | TRBD1 | TGCAGCGTTTCAGGGGCAGGGGGCCCAGATACGCAGTATTTT | CSVSGAGGPDTQYF
15 | - | TRBJ1-2 | TRBV7-2 | - | TGTGCCAGCAGCCGCGACAGGACCTCTAACTATGGCTACACCTTC | CASSRDRTSNYGYTF
12 | - | TRBJ2-2 | TRBV25-1 | - | TGTGCCAGCGGGAGGCGGGCCGGGGAGCTGTTTTTT | CASGRRAGELFF
15 | once | TRBJ2-1 | TRBV7-3 | - | TGTGCCAGCAGCTTTGGCGGGGTGACCTACAATGAGCAGTTCTTC | CASSFGGVTYNEQFF
13 | - | TRBJ1-3 | TRBV27 | - | TGTGCCAGCAGTTTACTCAGGGGAAACACCATATATTTT | CASSLLRGNTIYF
17 | - | TRBJ2-3 | TRBV5-5 | - | TGTGCCAGCAGAAATACAGGGCCCAGACCGGGGTCGACTACGCAGTATTTT | CASRNTGPRPGSTTQYF
15 | few | TRBJ2-5 | TRBV4-3 | TRBD2 | TGCGCCAGCAGCCGCCGCGGGGGGTTGCGGGAGACCCAGTACTTC | CASSRRGGLRETQYF
15 | - | TRBJ2-5 | TRBV10-3 | TRBD1 | TGTGCCACCACCCGGACAGGGGAGTCCCAAGAGACCCAGTACTTC | CATTRTGESQETQYF
15 | - | TRBJ2-5 | TRBV5-3 | - | TGTGCCAGAAGCTTGGAACAGCGGCTCATTGAGACCCAGTACTTC | CARSLEQRLIETQYF
15 | - | TRBJ2-3 | TRBV6-4 | TRBD2 | TGTGCCAGCAGTGAGACTAGCGGAGACACAGATACGCAGTATTTT | CASSETSGDTDTQYF
15 | - | TRBJ2-7 | TRBV6-6 | TRBD2 | TGTGCCAGCAGCCCGCCTAGCGGGGTCTCCTACGAGCAGTACTTC | CASSPPSGVSYEQYF
15 | - | TRBJ1-4 | TRBV7-9 | - | TGTGCCAGCAGCGCAGCGAAAACAACTAATGAAAAACTGTTTTTT | CASSAAKTTNEKLFF
20 | - | TRBJ2-6 | TRBV18 | TRBD1 | TGTGCCAGCTCACAAAGAGAGGGACAGGGAATAGGATCTGGGGCCAACGTCCTGACTTTC | CASSQREGQGIGSGANVLTF
17 | - | TRBJ1-2 | TRBV7-2 | TRBD1 | TGTGCCAGCAGCCCGCGACAGGGAGGCGCGCTTATCTATGGCTACACCTTC | CASSPRQGGALIYGYTF
14 | - | TRBJ2-7 | TRBV28 | - | TGTGCCAGCAGGTCCGGGACACCTATATACGAGCAGTACTTC | CASRSGTPIYEQYF
11 | - | TRBJ1-2 | TRBV7-2 | - | TGTGCCAGCAGCTCTACGCGGGGCTACACCTTC | CASSSTRGYTF
13 | - | TRBJ1-5 | TRBV29-1 | - | TGCAGCGTTGAAGAGGGGGACTATCAGCCCCAGCATTTT | CSVEEGDYQPQHF
14 | - | TRBJ2-1 | TRBV6-1 | - | TGTGCCAGCAGTGACTGGAGCTCCTACAATGAGCAGTTCTTC | CASSDWSSYNEQFF
18 | - | TRBJ1-2 | TRBV28 | - | TGTGCCAGCAGTTTCTTTAAAGCCGACCGCGGACAGAACTATGGCTACACCTTC | CASSFFKADRGQNYGYTF
18 | - | TRBJ2-6 | TRBV4-3 | - | TGCGCCAGCAGCCAAGATAGAACAGGCCCGTCTGGGGCCAACGTCCTGACTTTC | CASSQDRTGPSGANVLTF
18 | - | TRBJ2-3 | TRBV27 | TRBD2 | TGTGCCAGCCGATGGGGGGTAACCGGGGGGGTCCTCACAGATACGCAGTATTTT | CASRWGVTGGVLTDTQYF
17 | - | TRBJ1-1 | TRBV2 | TRBD1 | TGTGCCAGCAGTGACGAGGGGGGGGGACAGGGGAGCCCTGAAGCTTTCTTT | CASSDEGGGQGSPEAFF
15 | - | TRBJ2-5 | TRBV5-1 | - | TGCGCCAGCAGCCTAAGGACAGAGAGAAAAGAGACCCAGTACTTC | CASSLRTERKETQYF
15 | - | TRBJ1-2 | TRBV23-1 | TRBD1 | TGCGCCAAGATCCCGGGACAGGATATGTTCTATGGCTACACCTTC | CAKIPGQDMFYGYTF
16 | - | TRBJ1-1 | TRBV5-1 | - | TGCGCCAGCAGCTTTTACACAACAGGGCCTAACACTGAAGCTTTCTTT | CASSFYTTGPNTEAFF
12 | - | TRBJ1-5 | TRBV28 | TRBD1 | TGTGCCAGCAGCCCCAGGGGACAGCCCCAACATTTT | CASSPRGQPQHF
14 | - | TRBJ1-6 | TRBV27 | TRBD1 | TGTGCCAGCAGTACGGGACAGGGGGGACTGCCCCTCCACTTT | CASSTGQGGLPLHF
13 | - | TRBJ2-7 | TRBV2 | TRBD2 | TGTGCCAGCGGGAGGGCCGCCCCCTACGAGCAGTACTTC | CASGRAAPYEQYF
14 | - | TRBJ1-5 | TRBV19 | TRBD1 | TGTGCCAGTAGTGCCGGGACAGGGAATCAGCCCCAGCATTTT | CASSAGTGNQPQHF
18 | - | TRBJ2-5 | TRBV9 | TRBD2 | TGTGCCAGCAGCGTAGCTTCGGGGCCAGCGGGGGGAAGGGAGACCCAGTACTTC | CASSVASGPAGGRETQYF
17 | - | TRBJ2-3 | TRBV30 | TRBD2 | TGTGCCTGGAGCACATATTTCAGCGGGGGGGGCCCAGATACGCAGTATTTT | CAWSTYFSGGGPDTQYF
14 | - | TRBJ1-6 | TRBV25-1 | - | TGTGCCAGCAGTGAATCAGGGGTTGGATCACCCCTCCACTTT | CASSESGVGSPLHF
13 | - | TRBJ2-2 | TRBV9 | - | TGTGCCAGCAGCACCGGACAGACCGGGGAGCTGTTTTTT | CASSTGQTGELFF
15 | - | TRBJ2-1 | TRBV7-3 | TRBD2 | TGTGCCAGCAGCTCGAGCGGGGGGGACCTCAATGAGCAGTTCTTC | CASSSSGGDLNEQFF
14 | - | TRBJ1-4 | TRBV30 | TRBD1 | TGTGCCTGGAGTACCGGGACAGGGGAGGAAAAACTGTTTTTT | CAWSTGTGEEKLFF
15 | - | TRBJ1-6 | TRBV11-2 | - | TGTGCCAGCAGCTTAGAGCGGACAATCAATTCACCCCTCCACTTT | CASSLERTINSPLHF
14 | - | TRBJ2-7 | TRBV5-6 | TRBD1 | TGTGCCAGCAGCATCCGGGACAGGGACTCCGAGCAGTACTTC | CASSIRDRDSEQYF
17 | - | TRBJ1-2 | TRBV15 | TRBD1 | TGTGCCACCAGCAGAGATAGGGACAGGGGTTCTAACTATGGCTACACCTTC | CATSRDRDRGSNYGYTF
18 | - | TRBJ2-7 | TRBV4-3 | TRBD2 | TGCGCCAGCAGCCAAGTGCGGGGGGGAGTCGGGGGCTCCTACGAGCAGTACTTC | CASSQVRGGVGGSYEQYF
15 | - | TRBJ2-3 | TRBV28 | - | TGTGCCAGCAGTTTATCCCCCAACCACGGAGATACGCAGTATTTT | CASSLSPNHGDTQYF